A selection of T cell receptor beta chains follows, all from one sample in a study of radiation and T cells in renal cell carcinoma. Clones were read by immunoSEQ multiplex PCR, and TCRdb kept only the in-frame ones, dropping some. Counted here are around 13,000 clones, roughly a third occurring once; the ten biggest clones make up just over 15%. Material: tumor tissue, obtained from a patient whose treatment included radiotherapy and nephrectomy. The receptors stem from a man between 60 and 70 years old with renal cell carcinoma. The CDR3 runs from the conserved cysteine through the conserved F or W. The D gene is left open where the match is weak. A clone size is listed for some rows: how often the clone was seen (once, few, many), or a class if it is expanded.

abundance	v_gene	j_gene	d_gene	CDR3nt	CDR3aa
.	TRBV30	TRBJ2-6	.	TGTGCCTGCGCCAGGGCTGGGGCCAACGTCCTGACTTTC	CACARAGANVLTF
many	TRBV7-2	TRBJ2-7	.	TGTGCCAGCAGCTTAGCGTGGCAGGGGTACGAGCAGTACTTC	CASSLAWQGYEQYF
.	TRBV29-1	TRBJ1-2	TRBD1	TGCAGCGTTGAATCAGGGGGCGGCTATGGCTACACCTTC	CSVESGGGYGYTF
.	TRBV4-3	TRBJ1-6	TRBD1	TGCGCCAGCAGCCACGATGGACAGGGTAATAATTCACCCCTCCACTTT	CASSHDGQGNNSPLHF
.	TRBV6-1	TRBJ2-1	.	TGTGCCAGCAGTGAAGCGGGAGGTGGGGATGAGCAGTTCTTC	CASSEAGGGDEQFF
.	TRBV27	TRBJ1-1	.	TGTGCCAGCAGTCCACTCAGGAACACTGAAGCTTTCTTT	CASSPLRNTEAFF
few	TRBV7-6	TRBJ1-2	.	TGTGCCAGCAGCGCGGGGGACCTAGGCTACACCTTC	CASSAGDLGYTF
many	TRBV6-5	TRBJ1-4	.	TGTGCCAGCAGTTCCAGATTTCAGGGGAATGAAAAACTGTTTTTT	CASSSRFQGNEKLFF
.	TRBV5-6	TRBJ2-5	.	TGTGCCAGCAGCTTGTACGGACGTCCGGTCGCGGAGACCCAGTACTTC	CASSLYGRPVAETQYF
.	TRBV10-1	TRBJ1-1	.	TGCGCCAGCAGTGAGTCCGGGGGCGCTGAAGCTTTCTTT	CASSESGGAEAFF
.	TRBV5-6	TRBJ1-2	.	TGTGCCAGCAGCTTGCAGGGCGGGGTCTATGGCTACACCTTC	CASSLQGGVYGYTF
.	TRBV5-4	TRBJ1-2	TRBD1	TGTGCCAGCAGCTTGGAGGGGGCCAGGAACTATGGCTACACCTTC	CASSLEGARNYGYTF
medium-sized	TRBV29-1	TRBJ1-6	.	TGCAGCGTTTCACAGGGCGGGAATTCACCCCTCCACTTT	CSVSQGGNSPLHF
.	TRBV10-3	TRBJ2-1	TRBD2	TGTGCCATCAGTGAGTCCAGGGAGGGCTACAATGAGCAGTTCTTC	CAISESREGYNEQFF
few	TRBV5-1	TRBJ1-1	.	TGCGCCAGCAGCTTGGGTGGGGGGAGCACTGAAGCTTTCTTT	CASSLGGGSTEAFF
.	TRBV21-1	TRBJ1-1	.	TGTGCCAGCAGGAAGGGCCGATTAATCACTGAAGCTTTCTTT	CASRKGRLITEAFF
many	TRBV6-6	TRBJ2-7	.	TGTGCCAGCAGTTACGGGGAATACGAGCAGTACTTC	CASSYGEYEQYF
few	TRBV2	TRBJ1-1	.	TGTGCCAGCAGTCTCTTGGGGGGGGCAGGTGAAGCTTTCTTT	CASSLLGGAGEAFF
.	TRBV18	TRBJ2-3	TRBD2	TGTGCCAGCTCACCCCCGATGGGGGGGAGCACAGATACGCAGTATTTT	CASSPPMGGSTDTQYF
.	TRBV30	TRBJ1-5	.	TGTGCCTGGAGTAGGGGGAGCAATCAGCCCCAGCATTTT	CAWSRGSNQPQHF